These T cell receptor beta chains were read from a single sample in a study of breast tumors, draining lymph nodes, adjacent tissues. TCRdb reanalysed the multiplex PCR reads using MiXCR and keeps one entry per CDR3 protein. The data contain 200,000 to 250,000 distinct CDR3 sequences, under 40% of them singletons. The specimen was axillary lymph node tissue. The receptors here all came from a female donor with breast cancer. Some clones in this sample may be carry-over from other donors' samples. CDR3s include the opening cysteine and the closing phenylalanine or tryptophan. Fields, in order: V gene, J gene, CDR3 protein.

TRBV20-1	TRBJ2-2	CSASGSNTGELFF
TRBV7-8	TRBJ1-6	CASSLRGQINSPLHF
TRBV5-4	TRBJ2-1	CASSFGRGRQGGRDEQFF
TRBV19	TRBJ1-3	CASAGTAGNTIYF
TRBV20-1	TRBJ1-2	CSARGPTGNTSGTWLFRYTF
TRBV6-5	TRBJ1-6	CASSYRDSPLHF
TRBV24-1	TRBJ2-1	CATSDIWDGGMFF
TRBV30	TRBJ2-1	CAWSKESSYNEQFF
TRBV4-1	TRBJ1-4	CASSQDSGVVLNEKLFF
TRBV19	TRBJ2-1	CASSTAGTPEGKQFF
TRBV20-1	TRBJ2-3	CSATVVDTQYF
TRBV7-7	TRBJ1-6	CASSPGQGVGNSPLHF
TRBV19	TRBJ2-1	CASSIDSPSGTHNEQFF
TRBV11-2	TRBJ2-7	CASSLGQGYSYEQYF
TRBV3-1	TRBJ2-6	CASHKGDTGANVLTF
TRBV24-1	TRBJ2-1	CATSDLRDYYNEQFF
TRBV5-8	TRBJ2-3	CASSLYRLGTSTDTQYF
TRBV7-6	TRBJ1-4	CASSQGTGAKLFF
TRBV19	TRBJ2-1	CASSPGGVVGNGQFF
TRBV5-1	TRBJ2-1	CASSLSGGNYNEQFF
TRBV5-1	TRBJ1-2	CASSLVMGQGARGYTF
TRBV19	TRBJ1-4	CASSRGQDNEKLFF
TRBV30	TRBJ1-6	CAWSDTGGLPLHF
TRBV2	TRBJ2-1	CASSNSGVGGGEQFF
TRBV10-2	TRBJ2-3	CASSNLPSTLSDTQYF
TRBV19	TRBJ1-2	CASSIALAGAAYGYTF
TRBV7-2	TRBJ1-2	CASSLEAVNYGYTF
TRBV9	TRBJ2-7	CASGGDSYEQYF
TRBV7-6	TRBJ2-7	CASSLRQGGAYEQYF
TRBV11-2	TRBJ2-3	CASSPGGGGLQNTQYF
TRBV7-2	TRBJ2-7	CASSPQRGQAYEQYF
TRBV29-1	TRBJ1-2	CSVEKAGRGYTF
TRBV11-3	TRBJ2-6	CASSLSGATVLTF
TRBV2	TRBJ1-5	CASSVYGGHQPQHF
TRBV5-1	TRBJ2-3	CASKRTSGGAPDTQYF
TRBV29-1	TRBJ2-7	CSVEGVRSSYEQYF
TRBV12-3/TRBV12-4	TRBJ2-5	CASSLRDRGPQETQYF
TRBV27	TRBJ1-6	CASSFGGAGNSPLHF
TRBV24-1	TRBJ2-1	CATSDTRQGRYNEQFF
TRBV4-3	TRBJ2-1	CASSQKRGGEQFF
TRBV7-2	TRBJ1-2	CASSLAPGAVGYTF
TRBV10-3	TRBJ2-1	CAISELEGSGRIDEQFF
TRBV29-1	TRBJ2-7	CSVDREQQYF
TRBV5-1	TRBJ1-2	CASSSGGRLLGYTF
TRBV6-1	TRBJ2-5	CASLPGGPGETQYF
TRBV19	TRBJ2-6	CASSTTAVPSGANVLTF
TRBV12-3/TRBV12-4	TRBJ2-2	CASSLTTPTGELFF
TRBV9	TRBJ1-4	CASSPYVGTNEKLFF
TRBV2	TRBJ1-6	CASSPFRDRDNSPLHF
TRBV20-1	TRBJ1-2	CSARDSTNYGYTF
TRBV7-7	TRBJ2-1	CASSLASGYRQFF